This record concerns one TCR beta chain sequence. The data derive from a study of shared clonotypes between healthy human individuals. The CDR3 is made up of 17 amino acids. Germline values: CDR1 SGHKS, CDR2 YYEKEE (reference sequence). V trimming: 4 bases; J trimming: 4 bases; junction bases outside the gene matches: 14. Genomic DNA of each subset was evenly split across several immunoSEQ plates. The data were produced by immunoSEQ multiplex PCR, yet TCRdb's version contains in-frame clones alone and is incomplete. The data show over 400,000 clones, roughly 80% seen once. Sequencing input: PBMCs. This TCR was recovered from a woman aged 40-49 years in good health. Some clones in this sample may be carry-over from other donors' samples. The chain uses TRBV5-5 and TRBJ2-7; 10 bases are a match to TRBD2. CDR3 loop: CASSPGLYSGRAYEQYF. In DNA form, the CDR3 reads TGTGCCAGCAGCCCCGGACTGTACAGCGGGAGGGCTTACGAGCAGTACTTC.